This TCR beta chain was documented in a study of T cells in Graves' hyperthyroidism and ophthalmopathy. Study findings and constraints: Prediction of ophthalmopathy progression came a median around 6.5 months pre-onset.

Comments on this clonotype: The antigen is not known. Relative to the germline gene, one junction end is altered; a read error may explain this.

Per the germline V gene, CDR1 is SGHRS and CDR2 is YFSETQ. The CDR3 covers 15 residues. Amplification targeted TCR beta CDR3 regions from RNA transcripts. When the TCR CDR3 underwent first-round RT-PCR, the HTBI primer set was used. TCRdb used MiXCR to reprocess the multiplex PCR reads, holding one entry per CDR3 protein. The table shows a few hundred thousand distinct CDR3 sequences, with approximately 17% occurring only once. The chain combines TRBV5-1 with TRBJ2-1; perhaps TRBD2 as D (6 bases). What was sequenced was blood. The receptor was isolated from a man aged 18 to 30 with Graves' ophthalmopathy. Here the CDR3 reads CASSLTRERGNGQFF. The CDR3 nucleotides are TGCGCCAGCAGCTTGACGCGGGAACGGGGCAATGGGCAGTTCTTC. Full variable domain (outside the CDR3, taken from reference TRBV5-1 and TRBJ2-1): KAGVTQTPRYLIKTRGQQVTLSCSPISGHRSVSWYQQTPGQGLQFLFEYFSETQRNKGNFPGRFSGRQFSNSRSEMNVSTLELGDSALYLCASSLTRERGNGQFFGPGTRLTVL.